This T cell receptor (beta chain) was found in a study of OX40 agonist ivuxolimab in advanced cancers. The study's findings and limits: The study did not work out the antigen specificity of the expanded peripheral T cells. The average count of expanded clones was higher among CD8+ T cells than among CD4+.

This clone was seen only a few times. As yet, its antigen is unknown. The method was immunoSEQ multiplex PCR; TCRdb's version includes in-frame clones alone and lacks a portion of them. The sample records some 80,000 clones, under 90% being singletons. The specimen comprised CD4+ or CD8+ T cells sorted from blood, sampled in a trial of the OX40 agonist ivuxolimab. The TCR sequence derives from an adult with an advanced solid tumor such as melanoma, head and neck, liver or kidney cancer.

The CDR3 nucleotides are TGTGCCAGTAGTGACAGGGGTAAGACCCAGTACTTC. It is translated as CASSDRGKTQYF. The V call is TRBV19, the J call TRBJ2-5; 8 bases line up with TRBD1. The J segment lost 6 bases and the V segment lost 5 bases, leaving 2 bases of the junction unmatched. Germline CDR1 and CDR2: LNHDA and SQIVND (reference sequence). The CDR3 covers 12 residues.